The 31 T cell receptor beta chains below all came from one sample that was sequenced in a study of blood T cell repertoires in COVID-19. Assay used: immunoSEQ multiplex PCR; TCRdb lists only in-frame clones, some missing. This sample carries about 160,000 clones, roughly four fifths of them seen once, and the ten largest clones take about a tenth. Sample: peripheral blood. Receptors were obtained from a human donor in a cohort sampled during active COVID-19.

This clone was found once. This chain uses TRBV3-1 (or the pseudogene TRBV3-2) with TRBJ2-1; 15 bases are a match to TRBD2. This CDR3 has 20 residues. Germline CDR1 is LGHDT and CDR2 is YNNKEL (reference sequence). V dropped 0 bases and J dropped 0; count of bases not matched to a gene: 6. The CDR3 coding sequence is TGTGCCAGCAGCCAAGATGGACTAGCGGGGGGGTACAACTCCTACAATGAGCAGTTCTTC. Its protein is CASSQDGLAGGYNSYNEQFF.

This chain links TRBV19 with TRBJ2-7, with D tentatively TRBD1 (6 bases). From germline, CDR1 is LNHDA and CDR2 SQIVND (reference sequence). CDR3 length: 13 residues. V gave up 5 bases and J gave up 2 bases, with 10 bases separating them. This chain's CDR3 is CASSRQEPYEQYF. The CDR3 DNA is TGTGCCAGTAGTCGACAGGAACCCTACGAGCAGTACTTC.

The chain joins TRBV29-1 to TRBJ1-1; D is possibly TRBD1 (5 bases). The V gene lost 7 bases and the J gene lost 10 bases, with 19 bases spanning the gap. CDR1 SQVTM and CDR2 ANQGSEA come from the germline V gene. This CDR3 contains 12 residues. CDR3 region: CSAWKQGVLAFF. CDR3 in DNA: TGCAGCGCTTGGAAACAAGGGGTTTTAGCTTTCTTT.

To note about this clone: The sample carries other DNA sequences with the same CDR3. The chain has TRBV5-1 and TRBJ2-3; possible D gene TRBD1, 5 bases. The germline V gene encodes CDR1 SGHRS and CDR2 YFSETQ. The V end was cut by 0 bases, the J end by 0 bases, with 5 bases between. The CDR3 covers 14 residues. The CDR3: CASSLGGSTDTQYF. The CDR3 DNA reads as TGCGCCAGCAGCTTGGGGGGCAGCACAGATACGCAGTATTTT. The full variable domain, rest sourced from reference TRBV5-1 and TRBJ2-3, is KAGVTQTPRYLIKTRGQQVTLSCSPISGHRSVSWYQQTPGQGLQFLFEYFSETQRNKGNFPGRFSGRQFSNSRSEMNVSTLELGDSALYLCASSLGGSTDTQYFGPGTRLTVL.

The V call is TRBV24-1, the J call TRBJ2-2; perhaps TRBD2 as D (7 bases). This CDR3 spans 17 amino acids. Trimming stripped 4 bases from V and 0 bases from J, with 14 bases between. Looked up from germline, CDR1 is KGHDR and CDR2 is SFDVKD. Here the CDR3 reads CATSDFTGGSNTGELFF. DNA of the CDR3: TGTGCCACCAGTGACTTTACGGGGGGCTCGAACACCGGGGAGCTGTTTTTT.

V and J are TRBV7-2 and TRBJ2-7; 7 positions agree with TRBD1. The CDR3 has 16 residues. The trim removed 5 bases at V and 4 bases at J, leaving 14 bases unmatched. CDR1 is SGHTA and CDR2 is FQGNSA in the germline V gene. CDR3 in amino acids: CASSARGQQRQYEQYF. CDR3 DNA: TGTGCCAGCAGCGCCCGGGGACAGCAAAGACAATACGAGCAGTACTTC.

In the case of this clone: Other DNA sequences of this sample code for an identical CDR3. The chain has TRBV29-1 and TRBJ1-1; D call uncertain. The CDR3 runs to 11 residues. With 6 bases removed from V and 1 base from J, the gap between germline ends came to 6 bases. Germline values: CDR1 SQVTM, CDR2 ANQGSEA. CDR3: CSVRKNTEAFF. CDR3 in DNA: TGCAGCGTGAGGAAGAACACTGAAGCTTTCTTT.

This clone showed up just a few times. The chain employs TRBV12-3 or TRBV12-4 and TRBJ1-1; D uncertain. The CDR3 spans 13 residues. Trimming removed 6 bases at V and 8 bases at J, with 16 bases between. The CDR3 reads CASRMTLPNEAFF. DNA for the CDR3: TGTGCCAGCAGGATGACACTCCCTAACGAAGCTTTCTTT.

The rearrangement uses TRBV5-1 and TRBJ1-3, with 7 bases that match TRBD1. This CDR3 region has 15 residues. Losses at the gene ends were 2 bases for V and 3 bases for J; bases not matched to a gene: 5. The germline CDR1 and CDR2 sequences are SGHRS and YFSETQ. For the CDR3, the DNA is TGCGCCAGCAGCTTTGGAGGGGGCGGTGGAAACACCATATATTTT. It encodes CASSFGGGGGNTIYF.

V usage is TRBV18 and J usage is TRBJ2-1, with 11 nucleotides matching TRBD1. V shed 6 bases and J 10 bases; nucleotides not matched to a gene: 11. The CDR3 length is 15 residues. Germline V gene data show CDR1 as KGHSH and CDR2 as LQKENI. The CDR3 here is CASSPGTGGQREQFF. The CDR3 DNA reads TGTGCCAGCTCCCCCGGGACAGGGGGGCAAAGGGAGCAGTTCTTC.

The chain carries TRBV5-5 and TRBJ1-5, with 12 bases aligning to TRBD1. With V trimmed by 1 base and J by 7 bases, 12 bases remained unmatched. The CDR3 contains 18 residues. CDR1 SGHKS and CDR2 YYEKEE come from the germline V gene (reference sequence). The CDR3 sequence: CASSLSPGQGAAEQPQHF. CDR3 in DNA: TGTGCCAGCAGCTTGTCTCCGGGACAGGGGGCAGCAGAGCAGCCCCAGCATTTT.

CDR3 in DNA: TGCGCCAGCAGCCAAGCCCCCGGGGGAGCGGGGGGACCCAATGAGCAGTTCTTC. Protein product: CASSQAPGGAGGPNEQFF. J is TRBJ2-1 and V is TRBV4-3; 9 nucleotides align to TRBD2. This CDR3 spans 18 amino acids. The V gene end was trimmed by 1 base and the J gene end by 6 bases; junction bases not matched to a gene: 13. The V gene's germline CDR1 is LGHNA and CDR2 YSLEER.

The V gene is TRBV7-9, the J gene TRBJ2-1; 8 nucleotides align to TRBD2. CDR3 size: 14 residues. CDR1 and CDR2 from the germline V gene are SEHNR and FQNEAQ (reference sequence). V gave up 8 bases and J gave up 9 bases; unmatched junction bases: 12. In nucleotides, the CDR3 is TGTGCCAGCTCTCCAAGCGGGAGATCAAGTGAGCAGTTCTTC. It codes for CASSPSGRSSEQFF.

This rearrangement joins TRBV7-6 to TRBJ2-7; 15 bases are a match to TRBD2. The length of the CDR3 is 19 residues. The J segment lost 3 bases and the V segment lost 1 base, leaving 10 bases of the junction unmatched. Germline lookup yields CDR1 SGHVS and CDR2 FNYEAQ. This chain's CDR3 is CASSLGKPGLAGGGYEQYF. Here the CDR3 DNA reads TGTGCCAGCAGCTTAGGAAAGCCGGGACTAGCGGGGGGAGGCTACGAGCAGTACTTC.

This clone showed up just once. The gene calls are TRBV6-6 and TRBJ2-7, with D maybe TRBD1 (6 bases). The V end was cut by 0 bases, the J end by 4 bases, with 10 bases between. The CDR3 is 14 amino acids. The germline CDR1 and CDR2 sequences are MNHNY and SVGAGI (reference sequence). The DNA for the CDR3 is TGTGCCAGCAGTTACTCGCAGGGGCCTTACGAGCAGTACTTC. It specifies CASSYSQGPYEQYF.

The rearrangement uses TRBV19 and TRBJ2-7, with D possibly being TRBD1 (5 bases). Germline loops: CDR1 LNHDA, CDR2 SQIVND (reference sequence). This CDR3 has 19 amino acids. The ends were cut back, 6 bases at V and 1 base at J, with 28 bases in the middle. CDR3 DNA: TGTGCCAGTAGCAAACCATCGGGTAAGGGGCAGGGCGAATCCTACGAGCAGTACTTC. Amino acid sequence: CASSKPSGKGQGESYEQYF.

This clone was counted only a few times. The chain employs TRBV27 and TRBJ1-4; tentatively, D is TRBD1 (5 bases). CDR1 and CDR2 (germline): MNHEY, SMNVEV (reference sequence). V was pared by 4 bases and J by 4 bases, with 16 bases between. There are 16 residues in the CDR3. CDR3 residues: CASSYLRGRDNEKLFF. The CDR3 coding sequence is TGTGCCAGCAGTTACTTGCGGGGCCGGGATAATGAAAAACTGTTTTTT.

The J gene is TRBJ2-1, the V gene TRBV5-6; 8 nucleotides match TRBD2. CDR3 length: 14 amino acids. CDR1 and CDR2 (germline): SGHDT, YYEEEE. The V segment lost 6 bases and the J segment 9 bases; nucleotides outside the gene matches: 11. CDR3 in amino acids: CASTLTGGWIEQFF. For the CDR3, the DNA is TGTGCCAGCACCCTGACGGGGGGGTGGATTGAGCAGTTCTTC.

This sequence joins TRBV10-3 and TRBJ1-5; TRBD1 matches at 11 bases. The V gene end was trimmed by 9 bases and the J gene end by 5 bases; junction bases not matched to a gene: 9. Germline CDR1 is ENHRY and CDR2 is SYGVKD. This CDR3 region has 15 residues. The CDR3 is CAIGPGQGEYQPQHF. CDR3 coding DNA: TGTGCCATAGGACCGGGACAGGGGGAATATCAGCCCCAGCATTTT.

This chain uses TRBV6-5 with TRBJ2-7; the match to TRBD1 covers 7 bases. CDR3 length: 14 amino acids. CDR1 and CDR2 (germline): MNHEY, SVGAGI. V lost 4 bases, J lost 5 bases, and 8 bases stayed unmatched. DNA for the CDR3: TGTGCCAGCAGTTCCCCGACAGGGCTGAACGAGCAGTACTTC. Its translation is CASSSPTGLNEQYF.

The table lists this clone with a few counts. The rearrangement joins TRBV10-3 to TRBJ1-4; D uncertain. The V and J ends lost 3 bases and 0 bases respectively, with 8 bases between them. Germline V gene lookup returns CDR1 ENHRY and CDR2 SYGVKD. The CDR3 extends over 15 amino acids. This CDR3 reads CAISDAGTTNEKLFF. In DNA, the CDR3 is TGTGCCATCAGTGATGCGGGGACAACTAATGAAAAACTGTTTTTT.

V is TRBV15 and J is TRBJ2-1; 8 bases are a match to TRBD2. V shed 3 bases, J shed 9 bases, and the junction held 13 bases outside the gene matches. The germline V gene has CDR1 LNHNV and CDR2 YYDKDF (reference sequence). The length of the CDR3 is 16 residues. CDR3: CATSRGRPSGLVEQFF. CDR3 DNA sequence: TGTGCCACCAGCAGGGGCAGGCCTAGCGGGTTGGTTGAGCAGTTCTTC.

This clone was observed a few times. The rearrangement links TRBV5-4 to TRBJ2-7, with 8 bases that match TRBD2. V dropped 3 bases and J dropped 2; count of bases not matched to a gene: 4. Germline CDR1 and CDR2: SGHNT and YYREEE (reference sequence). This CDR3 contains 14 residues. In DNA, the CDR3 is TGTGCCAGCAGCTCGGGACTAGAACCCTACGAGCAGTACTTC. The encoded protein is CASSSGLEPYEQYF.

CDR3 in DNA: TGTGCCAGCAGCCCTTTGTCAGGGGGCGTTGGCTACACCTTC. The encoded protein is CASSPLSGGVGYTF. The chain is built from TRBV5-4 and TRBJ1-2; 8 bases align to TRBD1. The CDR3 spans 14 residues. Germline loops: CDR1 SGHNT, CDR2 YYREEE (reference sequence). Losses at the gene ends were 4 bases for V and 7 bases for J; bases not matched to a gene: 9.

The CDR3 loop reads CASSYHDSNTEAFF. CDR3 DNA: TGTGCCAGCAGTTACCACGACAGTAACACTGAAGCTTTCTTT. The rearrangement uses TRBV6-5 and TRBJ1-1, with a tentative D call TRBD1 (5 bases). The ends were cut back, 2 bases at V and 2 bases at J, with 9 bases in the middle. Germline-derived CDR1 and CDR2 are MNHEY and SVGAGI. The CDR3 totals 14 residues.

This chain connects TRBV7-2 to TRBJ2-1; a possible D gene is TRBD1 (6 bases). V was cut by 5 bases and J by 5 bases, with 16 bases left in between. Germline V CDR1 and CDR2: SGHTA, FQGNSA. The CDR3 is 15 residues long. CDR3 residues: CASSLTGSPDNEQFF. The DNA of the CDR3 is TGTGCCAGCAGCCTAACAGGGAGCCCGGACAATGAGCAGTTCTTC.

The chain combines TRBV19 with TRBJ1-1; D gene uncertain. The germline CDR1 and CDR2 sequences are LNHDA and SQIVND (reference sequence). V lost 4 bases to trimming and J lost 11 bases, with 17 bases between them. The CDR3 is 13 residues long. In DNA form, the CDR3 reads TGTGCCAGTAGTAACTTGGTTTCCGGAGGGGCTTTCTTT. It specifies CASSNLVSGGAFF.

V and J are TRBV11-2 and TRBJ2-3; 9 bases align to TRBD2. V was pared by 2 bases and J by 2 bases, with 14 bases of the junction left unmatched. CDR1 and CDR2 from the germline V gene are SGHAT and FQNNGV. This CDR3 contains 19 residues. The CDR3 is CASSLTPFQREDYTDTQYF. The CDR3 DNA reads TGTGCCAGCAGCTTAACACCCTTCCAGCGGGAGGATTACACAGATACGCAGTATTTT.

This clone has at least ten counts. This sequence joins TRBV6-6 and TRBJ2-7; 9 bases fit TRBD2. CDR3 length equals 14 residues. Germline lookup yields CDR1 MNHNY and CDR2 SVGAGI (reference sequence). J gave up 6 bases and V 5 bases, and 8 bases lay outside the gene matches. CDR3 bases: TGTGCCAGCAGTCTAACCGGGACTAGCAGCGAGCAGTACTTC. It is translated as CASSLTGTSSEQYF.

The chain uses TRBV27 and TRBJ1-1; D unclear. Germline values: CDR1 MNHEY, CDR2 SMNVEV (reference sequence). This CDR3 region has 14 residues. Trimming left V 0 bases short and J 4 bases short, with 9 bases between. The CDR3 bases are TGTGCCAGCAGTTTATCGGGTTCGGGCACTGAAGCTTTCTTT. Translated: CASSLSGSGTEAFF.

J is TRBJ2-3 and V is TRBV20-1, with 9 bases that match TRBD1. This CDR3 is built from 11 residues. CDR1 and CDR2 from the germline V gene are DFQATT and SNEGSKA (reference sequence). The ends lost 6 bases at V and 8 bases at J; junction bases unmatched: 3. DNA for the CDR3: TGCAGTGCGCTGGGACAGGGTACGCAGTATTTT. Amino acid sequence: CSALGQGTQYF.